This T cell receptor (beta chain) was sequenced in a study of shared clonotypes between healthy human individuals. This CDR3 has 15 residues. Germline lookup yields CDR1 SGHAT and CDR2 FQNNGV. V gave up 4 bases and J gave up 5 bases; unmatched junction bases: 11. Remarks on this clone: Its specificity is unknown.

Points from the study as a whole: The study sampled only blood, and tissue repertoires likely differ. Clonotype sharing among donors likely depends on sequencing depth.

About 84 million PBMCs supplied genomic DNA for unsorted samples. Input per replicate PCR of unsorted PBMC was about 330 ng DNA, corresponding to 25,000 to 30,000 T cell genomes. Sequenced by immunoSEQ multiplex PCR; TCRdb stores in-frame clones only, minus some. The sample lists 100,000 or so clones; around 47% were seen once. Sequencing was performed on PBMCs. This clonotype was obtained from a woman aged 40 to 55 in good health. Some clones in this sample may be carry-over from other donors' samples. The J gene is TRBJ2-7, the V gene TRBV11-2, with TRBD1 identical over 7 bases. The CDR3 here is CASSSSDRADHEQYF. The CDR3, as DNA: TGTGCCAGCAGCTCGTCAGACAGGGCCGATCACGAGCAGTACTTC.